Below, 13 T cell receptor beta chains from the same sample are listed, as sequenced in a study of shared clonotypes between healthy human individuals. This table comes from immunoSEQ multiplex PCR, and its TCRdb copy is limited to in-frame clones, with some not included. The table records around 1.4 million clones, about 98.5% of them present only once. Material: naive CD4+ T cells sorted from blood. This sample's subset: CD45RA+ positively selected. Receptors were obtained from a young man in good health.

The chain's CDR3 is CASSYGRTETQYF. CDR3 DNA: TGTGCCAGCAGTTATGGACGAACGGAGACCCAGTACTTC. V gene TRBV6-5 combines with J gene TRBJ2-5; D unresolved. Trimming pared 3 bases from V and 5 bases from J, leaving 10 bases between. Germline CDR1 and CDR2: MNHEY and SVGAGI. There are 13 residues in the CDR3.

This clone was detected once. The chain carries TRBV27 and TRBJ2-7, with a possible D match to TRBD1 (5 bases). CDR1 and CDR2 from the germline V gene are MNHEY and SMNVEV (reference sequence). This CDR3 contains 12 residues. Trimming took 3 bases from V and 5 from J, leaving 8 bases between them. This CDR3 is CASSFSGNEQYF. The CDR3 nucleotides read TGTGCCAGCAGTTTTTCAGGGAACGAGCAGTACTTC.

This chain connects TRBV6-1 to TRBJ1-2, with D unclear. Germline V CDR1 and CDR2: MNHNS, SASEGT. The germline V and J ends were trimmed by 0 bases and 8 bases, with 10 bases remaining between them. The CDR3 length is 13 residues. The CDR3 sequence is CASSEAEDSGYTF. CDR3 sequence (DNA): TGTGCCAGCAGTGAAGCCGAGGATTCGGGCTACACCTTC.

The chain has TRBV11-3 and TRBJ2-7, with D maybe TRBD2 (6 bases). The CDR3 loop spans 14 amino acids. The V end lost 4 bases, the J end lost 2 bases, and 12 bases lay between the germline ends. The V gene's germline CDR1 is SGHNT and CDR2 YENEEA. The CDR3 DNA sequence: TGTGCCAGCAGCTCGCGGGCGGGACCCTACGAGCAGTACTTC. It encodes CASSSRAGPYEQYF.

The CDR3 is CASSLVRGVSTDTQYF. The CDR3 DNA is TGTGCCAGCAGCTTAGTCCGCGGCGTAAGCACAGATACGCAGTATTTT. The V and J genes are TRBV7-2 and TRBJ2-3; D gene uncertain. Germline values: CDR1 SGHTA, CDR2 FQGNSA. This CDR3 contains 16 residues. V was cut by 1 base and J by 0 bases, with 11 bases left in between.

Points on this clone: The sample holds other DNA sequences that translate to the same CDR3. The V gene is TRBV9, the J gene TRBJ2-1; the match to TRBD2 covers 8 bases. This CDR3 region has 15 residues. Germline trimming cut 2 bases from V and 2 bases from J; bases unmatched to any gene: 3. Germline CDR1 SGDLS, CDR2 YYNGEE. DNA for the CDR3: TGTGCCAGCAGCGTGAGCGGGAGTCCCTACAATGAGCAGTTCTTC. This codes for CASSVSGSPYNEQFF.

V is TRBV7-6 and J is TRBJ2-7; TRBD1 agrees at 9 bases. Per the germline V gene, CDR1 is SGHVS and CDR2 is FNYEAQ. This CDR3 spans 16 amino acids. V trimming: 3 bases; J trimming: 2 bases; junction bases outside the gene matches: 8. The CDR3 sequence is CASSLLGGQGPYEQYF. CDR3 DNA: TGTGCCAGCAGCTTGCTCGGGGGACAGGGACCCTACGAGCAGTACTTC.

The V gene is TRBV27, the J gene TRBJ2-1; 8 positions match TRBD1. Germline lookup yields CDR1 MNHEY and CDR2 SMNVEV (reference sequence). The CDR3 sequence is 14 residues long. The ends lost 5 bases at V and 4 bases at J; junction bases unmatched: 4. The CDR3: CASSMGQAYNEQFF. As DNA, the CDR3 is TGTGCCAGCAGTATGGGACAGGCTTACAATGAGCAGTTCTTC.

The J gene is TRBJ1-4, the V gene TRBV20-1; D not certain. The CDR3 totals 11 residues. Germline V CDR1 and CDR2: DFQATT, SNEGSKA (reference sequence). The ends were cut back, 6 bases at V and 10 bases at J, with 12 bases in the middle. The CDR3 DNA reads TGCAGTGCCCACGAATCGGGAAAACTGTTTTTT. This codes for CSAHESGKLFF.

CDR3 sequence (DNA): TGTGCCAGCTCGCCCGTGGATCTCTCCTACGAGCAGTACTTC. It encodes CASSPVDLSYEQYF. The chain has TRBV18 and TRBJ2-7; the D is unclear. Germline V gene sequence: CDR1 KGHSH, CDR2 LQKENI. V lost 6 bases and J lost 0, with 12 bases in between. This CDR3 comprises 14 residues.

The chain combines TRBV9 with TRBJ1-2; the match to TRBD1 covers 12 bases. Per the germline V gene, CDR1 is SGDLS and CDR2 is YYNGEE. The CDR3 is made up of 15 amino acids. The V and J ends lost 0 bases and 7 bases, in that order; junction bases with no gene match: 4. In nucleotides, the CDR3 is TGTGCCAGCAGCGTAGTCGGGACAGGGGGCGGTGGCTACACCTTC. This sequence encodes CASSVVGTGGGGYTF.

The rearrangement joins TRBV2 to TRBJ2-1; 7 bases map to TRBD1. Germline loops: CDR1 SNHLY, CDR2 FYNNEI. This CDR3 is 15 amino acids long. Trimming at V came to 6 bases and at J to 1 base, leaving 6 bases not matched to a gene. The CDR3 region is CASRMDRQSYNEQFF. As DNA, the CDR3 is TGTGCCAGCAGGATGGACAGGCAATCCTACAATGAGCAGTTCTTC.

The chain employs TRBV28 and TRBJ2-5; 11 bases agree with TRBD2. There are 15 residues in the CDR3. The V segment lost 4 bases and the J segment 4 bases; nucleotides outside the gene matches: 5. CDR1 is MDHEN and CDR2 is SYDVKM in the germline V gene. This CDR3 reads CASSSTSGIRETQYF. The CDR3 nucleotides read TGTGCCAGCAGTTCGACTAGCGGGATCAGAGAGACCCAGTACTTC.